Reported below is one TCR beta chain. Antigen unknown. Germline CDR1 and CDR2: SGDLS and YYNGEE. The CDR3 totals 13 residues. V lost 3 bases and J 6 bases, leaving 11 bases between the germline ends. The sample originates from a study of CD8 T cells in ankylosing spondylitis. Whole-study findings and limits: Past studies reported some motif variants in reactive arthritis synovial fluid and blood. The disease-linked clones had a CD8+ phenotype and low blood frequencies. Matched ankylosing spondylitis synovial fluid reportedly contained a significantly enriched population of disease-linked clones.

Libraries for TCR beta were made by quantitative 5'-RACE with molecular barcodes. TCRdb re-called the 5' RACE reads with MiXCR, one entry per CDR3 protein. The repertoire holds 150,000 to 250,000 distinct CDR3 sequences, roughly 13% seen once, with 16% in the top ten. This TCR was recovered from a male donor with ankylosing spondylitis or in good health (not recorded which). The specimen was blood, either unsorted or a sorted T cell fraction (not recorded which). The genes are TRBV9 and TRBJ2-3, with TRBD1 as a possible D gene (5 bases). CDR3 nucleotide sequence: TGTGCCAGCAGCGCCCAGGGTTGGGATACGCAGTATTTT. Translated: CASSAQGWDTQYF. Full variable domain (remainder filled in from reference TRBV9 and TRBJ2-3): DSGVTQTPKHLITATGQRVTLRCSPRSGDLSVYWYQQSLDQGLQFLIQYYNGEERAKGNILERFSAQQFPDLHSELNLSSLELGDSALYFCASSAQGWDTQYFGPGTRLTVL.